The T cell receptor beta chain described here comes from a study of blood T cell repertoires in COVID-19. Study information: Acute and convalescent COVID-19 samples came from the United States, Italy and Spain. T cells, B-cell-depleted T cells, or PBMCs supplied cDNA or gDNA.

This clone was observed a few times. In the authors' methods: Reference gene primer amplification yielded estimated nucleated cell counts. Libraries were prepared by immunoSEQ multiplex PCR; TCRdb keeps only in-frame clonotypes and omits some of them. The D gene and trimming were derived from the DNA, and the V and J assignments and clone size from that table. This sample has some 70,000 clones; roughly 79% occur once, and the top ten carry roughly 20%. The specimen was peripheral blood. This sequence originates from a woman in her seventies with acute or convalescent COVID-19.

The CDR3 DNA follows: TGTGCCAGCAGCTCCCTGACAGGGAACCTGGGAGAGACCCAGTACTTC. Its translation is CASSSLTGNLGETQYF. V and J are TRBV7-9 and TRBJ2-5, with 7 bases fitting TRBD1. The CDR3 runs 16 residues. Germline V gene lookup returns CDR1 SEHNR and CDR2 FQNEAQ (reference sequence). Germline trimming cut 4 bases from V and 4 bases from J; bases unmatched to any gene: 12.